The 29 T cell receptor beta chains presented below share a single source sample, sequenced in a study of cytomegalovirus exposure and HLA in healthy donors. The PCR used 60 Vbeta and 13 Jbeta primers. Data came from immunoSEQ multiplex PCR; TCRdb stores just in-frame clones and leaves some out. The data hold 100,000 to 150,000 clones, with around three quarters observed a single time. The sequenced material came from PBMCs. These receptors all stem from a woman aged 40 to 55 in good health and CMV-seronegative.

CDR3 in amino acids: CASSAGTSYNEQFF. The CDR3 coding sequence is TGCGCCAGCAGCGCAGGGACTTCCTACAATGAGCAGTTCTTC. The rearrangement joins TRBV5-1 to TRBJ2-1, with D perhaps TRBD2 (6 bases). This CDR3 has 14 amino acids. The V end was cut by 4 bases, the J end by 1 base, with 9 bases between. Germline V CDR1 and CDR2: SGHRS, YFSETQ.

The CDR3 bases are TGTGCCAGCAGCTTAGCGCAGGGGACAGGGGTGTATGGCTACACCTTC. Its protein is CASSLAQGTGVYGYTF. The V call is TRBV7-2, the J call TRBJ1-2, with 10 bases lining up with TRBD1. CDR1 and CDR2 (germline): SGHTA, FQGNSA. Trimming removed 0 bases from V and 5 bases from J; junction bases left unmatched: 6. The CDR3 runs 16 residues.

This rearrangement joins TRBV6-5 to TRBJ2-7; D might be TRBD2 (6 bases). In germline, CDR1 is MNHEY, CDR2 SVGAGI. The CDR3 extends over 14 amino acids. V lost 2 bases and J 0 bases, leaving 8 bases between the germline ends. For the CDR3, the DNA is TGTGCCAGCAGTTACCACGGGGGCTCCTACGAGCAGTACTTC. Translation gives CASSYHGGSYEQYF.

V usage is TRBV12-2 and J usage is TRBJ2-3; the table's D call, TRBD2, has no DNA check behind it. TRBV12-2 is listed as a pseudogene. CDR3 length equals 20 residues. CDR3 nucleotide sequence: TGTGCAAGTCGCTTACGGGGAGGGCTACGCAGGGCTGGCGGCACAGATACGCAGTATTTT. The encoded protein is CASRLRGGLRRAGGTDTQYF.

The rearrangement joins TRBV2 to TRBJ2-1; 7 bases agree with TRBD1. Germline trimming cut 10 bases from V and 1 base from J; bases unmatched to any gene: 7. From germline, CDR1 is SNHLY and CDR2 FYNNEI. This CDR3 is built from 14 residues. CDR3 bases: TGTGCCACAAGAAGGGACAGATCCTACAATGAGCAGTTCTTC. It encodes CATRRDRSYNEQFF. Based on the CDR3 plus reference TRBV2 and TRBJ2-1, the full variable domain is EPEVTQTPSHQVTQMGQEVILRCVPISNHLYFYWYRQILGQKVEFLVSFYNNEISEKSEIFDDQFSVERPDGSNFTLKIRSTKLEDSAMYFCATRRDRSYNEQFFGPGTRLTVL.

The V and J genes are TRBV28 and TRBJ1-2; TRBD1 matches 7 bases. From germline, CDR1 is MDHEN and CDR2 SYDVKM. Trimming cost V 3 bases and J 0 bases; bases outside gene matches: 4. The CDR3 has 15 amino acids. The CDR3 DNA follows: TGTGCCAGCAGTTTTTCGGGACAGACTAACTATGGCTACACCTTC. As protein: CASSFSGQTNYGYTF.

This chain links TRBV28 with TRBJ2-3, with 9 bases matching TRBD1. The J segment lost 4 bases and the V segment lost 0 bases, leaving 5 bases of the junction unmatched. Per the germline V gene, CDR1 is MDHEN and CDR2 is SYDVKM. CDR3 length equals 16 residues. CDR3: CASSLWTGGGADTQYF. Here the CDR3 DNA reads TGTGCCAGCAGTTTATGGACAGGGGGAGGGGCAGATACGCAGTATTTT. Using reference TRBV28 and TRBJ2-3 for the parts outside the CDR3, the full variable domain is DVKVTQSSRYLVKRTGEKVFLECVQDMDHENMFWYRQDPGLGLRLIYFSYDVKMKEKGDIPEGYSVSREKKERFSLILESASTNQTSMYLCASSLWTGGGADTQYFGPGTRLTVL.

The genes are TRBV28 and TRBJ2-3; D is unclear. Germline lookup yields CDR1 MDHEN and CDR2 SYDVKM. The CDR3 contains 14 residues. Trimming pared 3 bases from V and 2 bases from J, leaving 9 bases between. CDR3 residues: CASSLSPNTDTQYF. CDR3 bases: TGTGCCAGCAGTTTGAGTCCAAACACAGATACGCAGTATTTT.

The gene calls are TRBV6-1 and TRBJ2-7; 9 bases agree with TRBD1. This CDR3 is built from 14 residues. Germline loops: CDR1 MNHNS, CDR2 SASEGT. After removal of 6 bases from V and 2 bases from J, the junction contained 5 bases not matched to a gene. In DNA form, the CDR3 reads TGTGCCAGCAGGATTGGGACAGGGACCTACGAGCAGTACTTC. Protein sequence: CASRIGTGTYEQYF.

The gene calls are TRBV5-1 and TRBJ2-5; 8 bases map to TRBD2. There are 18 residues in the CDR3. The germline V gene encodes CDR1 SGHRS and CDR2 YFSETQ. Unmatched junction bases numbered 18, after V lost 4 bases and J lost 4 bases. Here the CDR3 reads CASSLLTSAESAGETQYF. The CDR3 coding sequence is TGCGCCAGCAGCCTACTGACTAGCGCTGAGTCGGCGGGAGAGACCCAGTACTTC.

J is TRBJ2-2 and V is TRBV18, with D maybe TRBD2 (6 bases). CDR3 length equals 16 residues. Trimming shortened V by 0 bases and J by 4 bases, and 12 bases separated the two germline ends. Germline V lookup: CDR1 KGHSH, CDR2 LQKENI. CDR3 bases: TGTGCCAGCTCACCACCGGGACTCCCGGGCACCGGGGAGCTGTTTTTT. Amino acid sequence: CASSPPGLPGTGELFF.

This clone was picked up one time. This chain joins TRBV2 and TRBJ1-6; D is uncertain. Trimming removed 6 bases at V and 7 bases at J, with 10 bases between. Germline loops: CDR1 SNHLY, CDR2 FYNNEI. The CDR3 is 13 amino acids. The CDR3 loop is CASRWAENSPLHF. CDR3 sequence (DNA): TGTGCCAGCAGATGGGCCGAAAATTCACCCCTCCACTTT.

V is TRBV11-3 and J is TRBJ2-3; 12 bases align to TRBD2. The CDR3 has 16 amino acids. Trimming removed 5 bases from V and 0 bases from J; junction bases left unmatched: 3. Germline CDR1 reads SGHNT; CDR2 reads YENEEA. Here the CDR3 reads CASSTGTSGSTDTQYF. For the CDR3, the DNA is TGTGCCAGCAGCACAGGGACTAGCGGGAGCACAGATACGCAGTATTTT.

The genes are TRBV5-1 and TRBJ2-1; no firm D call. Germline lookup yields CDR1 SGHRS and CDR2 YFSETQ. The CDR3 extends over 15 amino acids. Trimming stripped 1 base from V and 4 bases from J, with 12 bases between. The DNA for the CDR3 is TGCGCCAGCAGCTTGCGTGCGGCACAATACAATGAGCAGTTCTTC. Residues: CASSLRAAQYNEQFF.

V and J are TRBV4-1 and TRBJ2-7; 7 bases are shared with TRBD2. Trimming at V came to 1 base and at J to 5 bases, leaving 8 bases not matched to a gene. The CDR3 is made up of 15 amino acids. CDR1 is MGHRA and CDR2 is YSYEKL in the germline V gene. The CDR3 DNA sequence: TGCGCCAGCAGCCAAGGGCTTCTAAGCGGGAACGAGCAGTACTTC. Amino acid sequence: CASSQGLLSGNEQYF.

This chain connects TRBV28 to TRBJ1-1, with 9 bases that match TRBD1. Germline V gene data show CDR1 as MDHEN and CDR2 as SYDVKM. Trimming at V came to 3 bases and at J to 5 bases, leaving 7 bases not matched to a gene. This CDR3 comprises 15 residues. CDR3: CASSLPGQGGTEAFF. The CDR3, as DNA: TGTGCCAGCAGTTTGCCGGGACAGGGCGGGACTGAAGCTTTCTTT.

The V gene is TRBV7-2, the J gene TRBJ1-1; D gene ambiguous. V lost 6 bases and J 4 bases, leaving 9 bases between the germline ends. The CDR3 contains 12 residues. Germline V CDR1 and CDR2: SGHTA, FQGNSA. The CDR3 region has the DNA TGTGCCAGCAGTAAGGAGGGCACTGAAGCTTTCTTT. Amino acids: CASSKEGTEAFF.

This clone was observed a single time. V is TRBV5-1 and J is TRBJ2-2; 7 nucleotides match TRBD2. The CDR3 loop spans 16 amino acids. The V gene end was trimmed by 4 bases and the J gene end by 4 bases; junction bases not matched to a gene: 10. From germline, CDR1 is SGHRS and CDR2 YFSETQ. CDR3 residues: CASSRSGIRSTGELFF. The CDR3 DNA reads as TGCGCCAGCAGCCGAAGCGGGATTCGGAGCACCGGGGAGCTGTTTTTT. Full variable domain (missing parts from reference TRBV5-1 and TRBJ2-2): KAGVTQTPRYLIKTRGQQVTLSCSPISGHRSVSWYQQTPGQGLQFLFEYFSETQRNKGNFPGRFSGRQFSNSRSEMNVSTLELGDSALYLCASSRSGIRSTGELFFGEGSRLTVL.

V usage is TRBV7-2 and J usage is TRBJ2-5, with 7 bases identical to TRBD1. J lost 4 bases, V lost 9 bases, and 8 bases had no gene match. Germline V gene lookup returns CDR1 SGHTA and CDR2 FQGNSA. The CDR3 consists of 13 residues. The CDR3 is CASKGAFGETQYF. In DNA form, the CDR3 reads TGTGCCAGTAAGGGGGCGTTTGGAGAGACCCAGTACTTC.

J is TRBJ2-3 and V is TRBV9; D ambiguous. Germline CDR1 reads SGDLS; CDR2 reads YYNGEE. The CDR3 covers 12 residues. V lost 4 bases and J lost 4, with 7 bases in between. The CDR3 reads CASSPPSDTQYF. The CDR3, as DNA: TGTGCCAGCAGCCCTCCCTCAGATACGCAGTATTTT.

This clone has just a few counts. The chain links TRBV7-9 to TRBJ2-2; 12 bases match TRBD2. Germline CDR1 is SEHNR and CDR2 is FQNEAQ (reference sequence). J gave up 9 bases and V 0 bases, and 8 bases lay outside the gene matches. The CDR3 is 17 residues long. The CDR3 DNA reads as TGTGCCAGCAGCTTAGCCCGGCTAGCGGGAGGGCCTCGGGAGCTGTTTTTT. Its translation is CASSLARLAGGPRELFF.

The CDR3 here is CASSVEVTSWAFF. The CDR3 DNA reads as TGTGCCAGCAGTGTTGAGGTTACCTCCTGGGCTTTCTTT. The rearrangement joins TRBV6-1 to TRBJ1-1; D unclear. This CDR3 is built from 13 residues. Germline values: CDR1 MNHNS, CDR2 SASEGT. Trimming took off 4 bases at V and 11 bases at J, with 17 bases between the two ends.

The chain carries TRBV6-1 and TRBJ2-1; unclear D gene. The germline V gene has CDR1 MNHNS and CDR2 SASEGT. The CDR3 has 13 residues. Trimming removed 6 bases from V and 5 bases from J, with 11 bases in between. The CDR3 DNA reads as TGTGCCAGCAGAGAGCCCGTACACAATGAGCAGTTCTTC. The encoded protein is CASREPVHNEQFF.

The chain has TRBV7-9 and TRBJ1-2; possibly TRBD1 for D (6 bases). Germline CDR1 reads SEHNR; CDR2 reads FQNEAQ (reference sequence). V was trimmed by 5 bases and J by 4 bases, leaving 14 bases between them. The CDR3 is 14 amino acids. DNA for the CDR3: TGTGCCAGCAGCGCAAGCGGGACACCCTATGGCTACACCTTC. This encodes CASSASGTPYGYTF.

This clone has more than one count but fewer than ten. This chain links TRBV10-3 with TRBJ2-1, with unresolved D. Germline-derived CDR1 and CDR2 are ENHRY and SYGVKD. The CDR3 sequence is 13 residues long. The CDR3 coding sequence is TGTGCGTATCCTAGTTGGATCCTCAATGAGCAGTTCTTC. Amino acids: CAYPSWILNEQFF.

The rearrangement joins TRBV4-3 to TRBJ2-3, with a tentative D call TRBD2 (6 bases). Trimming left V 2 bases short and J 4 bases short, with 16 bases between. The CDR3 consists of 16 residues. The germline CDR1 and CDR2 sequences are LGHNA and YSLEER. The CDR3 sequence: CASSQQTSLSADTQYF. CDR3 nucleotide sequence: TGCGCCAGCAGCCAACAGACTAGTCTGTCCGCAGATACGCAGTATTTT.

The chain combines TRBV27 with TRBJ1-5; 8 bases are a match to TRBD1. V dropped 5 bases and J dropped 6; count of bases not matched to a gene: 9. Germline CDR1 and CDR2: MNHEY and SMNVEV (reference sequence). The CDR3 contains 15 residues. CDR3 amino acids: CASSRRQGISQPQHF. The CDR3 DNA sequence: TGTGCCAGCAGTCGAAGACAGGGGATAAGTCAGCCCCAGCATTTT.

The V gene is TRBV28, the J gene TRBJ2-1, with TRBD2 matching over 8 bases. This CDR3 spans 14 amino acids. From germline, CDR1 is MDHEN and CDR2 SYDVKM. The CDR3 sequence: CALGRAESYNEQFF. CDR3 nucleotide sequence: TGTGCGCTCGGGAGGGCAGAATCCTACAATGAGCAGTTCTTC.

CDR3 loop: CAPRASGTLGYYEQYF. In DNA form, the CDR3 reads TGTGCCCCGCGGGCTAGCGGGACCCTTGGATACTACGAGCAGTACTTC. V usage is TRBV10-3 and J usage is TRBJ2-7; the match to TRBD2 covers 9 bases. Germline values: CDR1 ENHRY, CDR2 SYGVKD. CDR3 length: 16 residues. Trimming removed 11 bases from V and 3 bases from J; junction bases left unmatched: 17.